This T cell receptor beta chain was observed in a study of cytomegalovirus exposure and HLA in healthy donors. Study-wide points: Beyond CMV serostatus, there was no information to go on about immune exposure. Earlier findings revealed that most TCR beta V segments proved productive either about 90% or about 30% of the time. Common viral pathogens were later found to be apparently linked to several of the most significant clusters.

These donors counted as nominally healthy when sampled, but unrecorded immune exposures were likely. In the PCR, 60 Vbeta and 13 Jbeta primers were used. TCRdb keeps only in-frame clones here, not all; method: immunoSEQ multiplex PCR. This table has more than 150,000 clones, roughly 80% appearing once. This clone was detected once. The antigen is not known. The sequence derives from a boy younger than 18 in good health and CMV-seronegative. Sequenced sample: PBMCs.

The CDR3 bases are TGTGCCAGCAGTGAACTACAGGGGGCTAATCAGCCCCAGCATTTT. As protein: CASSELQGANQPQHF. V and J are TRBV6-1 and TRBJ1-5, with 9 positions matching TRBD1. The V gene's germline CDR1 is MNHNS and CDR2 SASEGT. With 2 bases clipped from V and 4 bases from J, the junction kept 3 bases outside the gene matches. This CDR3 has 15 amino acids.